The rows below give T cell receptor beta chains drawn from one sample of a study of T cell responses to AZD1222 COVID-19 vaccine. Only in-frame clones appear in the TCRdb table, and some are missing; sequencing was by immunoSEQ multiplex PCR. The sample has under 200,000 clones; 91% are singletons. Here the sequenced sample was peripheral blood, taken on day 0 of AZD1222 vaccination. The receptors were gathered from an adult in good health. The CDR3 runs from the conserved cysteine through the conserved F or W. The order of the fields is V gene, clone size, D gene, J gene, CDR3 DNA, CDR3 protein. D genes are given only for firm matches. For some rows the clone size is stated as once, few or many, or as a class when expanded; others skip it.

>TRBV28|.|TRBD1|TRBJ1-6
TGTGCCAGCAGTCCATATAGGACAGGCCGTTCACCCCTCCACTTT
CASSPYRTGRSPLHF
>TRBV7-9|.|TRBD2|TRBJ2-1
TGTGCCAGCAGCCATAGCGGGAGGGCCCAAAATGAGCAGTTCTTC
CASSHSGRAQNEQFF
>TRBV11-2|.|.|TRBJ1-1
TGTGCCAGCAGCTTAGATCGGCCAGGGGAAGCTGAAGCTTTCTTT
CASSLDRPGEAEAFF
>TRBV6-5|.|TRBD2|TRBJ2-5
TGTGCCAGCAGTTACCCGACTAGCGGGAGGGAGACCCAGTACTTC
CASSYPTSGRETQYF
>TRBV4-1|.|.|TRBJ2-7
TGCGCCAGCGGCTCTCCCGGGAGATCCTACGAGCAGTACTTC
CASGSPGRSYEQYF
>TRBV11-2|.|TRBD1|TRBJ1-1
TGTGCCAGCAGTCGTACAGGGGGCGGACACACTGAAGCTTTCTTT
CASSRTGGGHTEAFF
>TRBV10-1|.|.|TRBJ2-1
TGCGCCAGCAGTGAGGGGAGGGGGACTAAGCAGTTCTTC
CASSEGRGTKQFF
>TRBV27|.|.|TRBJ2-7
TGTGCCAGCAGTTTATCTCCGGGGATCGACGAGCAGTACTTC
CASSLSPGIDEQYF
>TRBV2|.|.|TRBJ2-5
TGTGCCAGCAGTATGTGGGCCAGATGGGCAGGGGAGACCCAGTACTTC
CASSMWARWAGETQYF
>TRBV18|.|.|TRBJ2-7
TGTGCCAGCTCACCTGGTCTGGTCTCCTACGAGCAGTACTTC
CASSPGLVSYEQYF
>TRBV12-5|.|.|TRBJ2-1
TGTGCTAGTGGGCCCCGGGGTGTAAATGAGCAGTTCTTC
CASGPRGVNEQFF
>TRBV12-3/TRBV12-4|once|.|TRBJ1-4
TGTGCCAGCAGTTTGAAGGAAAAACTGTTTTTT
CASSLKEKLFF
>TRBV5-1|.|.|TRBJ2-2
TGCGCCAGCAGACAATACGCTGTTTCGGGCACCGGGGAGCTGTTTTTT
CASRQYAVSGTGELFF
>TRBV19|.|.|TRBJ1-3
TGTGCCAGTAGCTGGTGGGCTGGAAACACCATATATTTT
CASSWWAGNTIYF
>TRBV4-3|.|TRBD1|TRBJ1-1
TGCGCCAGCAGCCAAGATCGCTTCGACAGGGGGAATGAAGCTTTCTTT
CASSQDRFDRGNEAFF
>TRBV9|.|.|TRBJ2-1
TGTGCCAGCAGCGTAGGCAGCTCCGTGGGGAATGAGCAGTTCTTC
CASSVGSSVGNEQFF
>TRBV6-4|.|TRBD1|TRBJ1-2
TGTGCCACCCCCCGGGCAGGGGGCGACTATGGCTACACCTTC
CATPRAGGDYGYTF
>TRBV28|.|.|TRBJ2-1
TGTGCCAGCAGTTCAAAAGAGTGGTCCAATGAGCAGTTCTTC
CASSSKEWSNEQFF
>TRBV28|few|.|TRBJ2-7
TGTGCCAGCACCCGACGCGGGGCCGGGGGCGAGCAGTACTTC
CASTRRGAGGEQYF
>TRBV3-1/TRBV3-2|.|.|TRBJ2-3
TGTGCCAGCAGCCCAACAAGGCAGGACACAGATACGCAGTATTTT
CASSPTRQDTDTQYF
>TRBV7-9|once|.|TRBJ2-5
TGTGCCAGCAGCCCAAAAGAGACCCAGTACTTC
CASSPKETQYF
>TRBV6-5|.|TRBD2|TRBJ2-1
TGTGCCAGCCCGGCGGGAGTGGGAGGTGAGCAGTTCTTC
CASPAGVGGEQFF